This is a list of T cell receptor beta chains from one sample in a study of CD8+CD57+ T cells in acquired aplastic anemia. TCRdb re-called the reads with MiXCR, one entry per CDR3 protein. The sample shows some 200,000 distinct CDR3 sequences, under 55% of them seen only once. Input material: sorted CD4+, CD8+, or CD8+CD57+ T cells (not recorded which) from PBMCs. The receptors originated from a human donor with aplastic anemia. Each CDR3 is given with its conserved first and last residue. Fields, in order: V gene, D gene, CDR3 length, J gene, clone size, CDR3 DNA, CDR3 protein. A D gene is named only where the DNA matches it firmly. A row's size may be missing; if present it is once, few, many or a size class.

TRBV2	-	13	TRBJ1-1	few	TGTGCCAGCACTCAGGGAGAGGGGACTGAAGCTTTCTTT	CASTQGEGTEAFF
TRBV7-2	-	13	TRBJ1-6	-	TGTGCCAGCAGCCCCGTCAGGCTCTCACCCCTCCACTTT	CASSPVRLSPLHF
TRBV14	TRBD1	18	TRBJ1-3	once	TGTGCCAGCAGCCAACGGCGGGTTAGGACAGGGGTTGGAAACACCATATATTTT	CASSQRRVRTGVGNTIYF
TRBV20-1	-	13	TRBJ1-6	once	TGCAGTGCGCGGACCGGGGGAGACTCACCCCTCCACTTT	CSARTGGDSPLHF
TRBV13	-	16	TRBJ2-7	many	TGTGCCAGCAGCTTAGCCCCTAACCTAGGCTCCTACGAGCAGTACTTC	CASSLAPNLGSYEQYF
TRBV24-1	-	13	TRBJ2-1	-	TGTGCCACCAGTGCGGTAGGCTGCAATGAGCAGTTCTTC	CATSAVGCNEQFF
TRBV20-1	TRBD1	14	TRBJ2-5	many	TGCAGTGCTGATTCCGGGACAGGGCAAGAGACCCAGTACTTC	CSADSGTGQETQYF
TRBV5-5	TRBD1	15	TRBJ1-2	-	TGTGCCAGCAGCTTGGCCCCTCTACAGGGGGATGGCTACACCTTC	CASSLAPLQGDGYTF
TRBV28	TRBD2	15	TRBJ2-7	few	TGTGCCAGCAGTCGAAGCGGGAGTCTTGTCTACGAGCAGTACTTC	CASSRSGSLVYEQYF
TRBV5-8	-	14	TRBJ1-2	-	TGTGCCAGCAGCTTGGCCTGGACACCCTATGGCTACACCTTC	CASSLAWTPYGYTF
TRBV15	TRBD2	17	TRBJ2-3	-	TGTGCCACCAGCAGAGTGGCTAGCGGGACTCCCACAGATACGCAGTATTTT	CATSRVASGTPTDTQYF
TRBV11-2	-	15	TRBJ2-7	many	TGTGCCAGCAACTCAGGGGGGCGCGGCGCCTACGAGCAGTACTTC	CASNSGGRGAYEQYF
TRBV15	-	13	TRBJ2-7	-	TGTGCCACCAGCAATATGCCCTCGAGTGAGCAGTACTTC	CATSNMPSSEQYF
TRBV5-1	TRBD2	17	TRBJ2-3	many	TGCGCCAGCAGCTTTCCCAGACTAGCGGGAGGCGGCGATACGCAGTATTTT	CASSFPRLAGGGDTQYF
TRBV29-1	TRBD1	13	TRBJ2-3	-	TGCAGCGTCGGGACAGGGGGCACAGATACGCAGTATTTT	CSVGTGGTDTQYF
TRBV10-3	TRBD2	17	TRBJ2-1	-	TGTGTCATCAGTGAGTCGAGGGGCGGGAGTGGGCCAGGAGAGCAGTTCTTC	CVISESRGGSGPGEQFF
TRBV20-1	-	10	TRBJ2-5	few	TGCAGTGCCACAACCCCCCGCCAGTACTTC	CSATTPRQYF
TRBV7-2	-	14	TRBJ1-5	many	TGTGCCAGCAGCTTGAGCCAGTATTATCAGCCCCAGCATTTT	CASSLSQYYQPQHF
TRBV6-1	-	11	TRBJ2-1	few	TGTGCCAGCAGCCAGGGATTGGAGCAGTTCTTC	CASSQGLEQFF
TRBV11-2	TRBD2	11	TRBJ2-5	once	TGTGCCAGCAGCCCCCGGGGGGCCCAGTACTTC	CASSPRGAQYF
TRBV7-2	TRBD2	14	TRBJ2-3	few	TGTGCCAGCTCGCCGGGACTAGCAACAGATACGCAGTATTTT	CASSPGLATDTQYF
TRBV20-1	-	17	TRBJ1-1	many	TGCAGTGCTAGAGATCGGATAGGACGCCCGCTCGGGACTGAAGCTTTCTTT	CSARDRIGRPLGTEAFF
TRBV20-1	TRBD2	14	TRBJ2-5	-	TGCAGTGCTAGTAGTAGCGGGGGCCAAGAGACCCAGTACTTC	CSASSSGGQETQYF
TRBV7-3	-	14	TRBJ2-7	-	TGTGCCAGCAGCTCGGACAGCCTTAGCTCCGAGCAGTACTTC	CASSSDSLSSEQYF
TRBV5-1	TRBD1	16	TRBJ1-1	-	TGCGCCAGCAGCTTAGGACAGGGGGTTAAGGACACTGAAGCTTTCTTT	CASSLGQGVKDTEAFF
TRBV24-1	-	14	TRBJ2-7	-	TGTGCCACCAGTGCGGCGGGTTCCGGGCACGAGCAGTACTTC	CATSAAGSGHEQYF
TRBV18	-	14	TRBJ1-1	few	TGTGCCAGCTCACGGAAGACAGGGAACACTGAAGCTTTCTTT	CASSRKTGNTEAFF
TRBV13	-	15	TRBJ1-6	-	TGTGCCAGCAGCTTAATCAGCCGGGATAATTCACCCCTCCACTTT	CASSLISRDNSPLHF
TRBV24-1	TRBD1	14	TRBJ1-1	-	TGTGCCACCAGTGCCCCAACAGGGGAGTCTGAAGCTTCCTTT	CATSAPTGESEASF
TRBV7-2	-	12	TRBJ2-5	few	TGTGCCAGCAGCCGCCGGGGGGAGACCCAGTACTTC	CASSRRGETQYF
TRBV19	-	15	TRBJ1-5	-	TGTGCCAGTATAGGAGGAGTTAAGGTAAATCAGCCCCAGCATTTT	CASIGGVKVNQPQHF
TRBV5-2	-	18	TRBJ2-1	-	TGTGCCAGCAACCTACTCTGGGTTGAGCGGGGGGAAGGCAATGAGCAGTTCTTC	CASNLLWVERGEGNEQFF
TRBV7-2	-	15	TRBJ2-2	many	TGTGCCAGCAGCTTAGGAGGAGGGGGAGCCGGGGAGCTGTTTTTT	CASSLGGGGAGELFF
TRBV11-2	-	16	TRBJ1-5	once	TGTGCCAGCAGCTTAGTCGCCGGGATGGACAATCAGCCCCAGCATTTT	CASSLVAGMDNQPQHF
TRBV5-6	-	15	TRBJ2-7	few	TGTGCCAGCAGCGTCGGGGCGGGTTTCGTCTACGAGCAGTACTTC	CASSVGAGFVYEQYF
TRBV14	-	13	TRBJ2-7	many	TGTGCCAGCAGCCACCGACAAAACTACGAGCAGTACTTC	CASSHRQNYEQYF
TRBV29-1	TRBD1	12	TRBJ1-2	once	TGCAGCGTTGTGACAGGGGTTTATGGCTACACCTTC	CSVVTGVYGYTF
TRBV20-1	-	12	TRBJ1-6	few	TGCAGTCTCCGGGAGTCGGGATCACCCCTCCACTTT	CSLRESGSPLHF